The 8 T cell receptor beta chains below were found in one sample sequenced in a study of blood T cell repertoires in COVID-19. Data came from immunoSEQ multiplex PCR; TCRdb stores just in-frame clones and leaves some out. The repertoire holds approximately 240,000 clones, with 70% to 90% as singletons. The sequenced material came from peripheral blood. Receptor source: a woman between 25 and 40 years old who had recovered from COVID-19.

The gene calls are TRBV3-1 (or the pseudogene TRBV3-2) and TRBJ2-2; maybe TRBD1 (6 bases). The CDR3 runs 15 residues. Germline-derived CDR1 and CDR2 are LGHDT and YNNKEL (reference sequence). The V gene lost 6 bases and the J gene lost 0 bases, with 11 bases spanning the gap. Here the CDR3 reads CASRIGTPNTGELFF. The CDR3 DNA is TGTGCCAGCAGAATCGGGACACCGAACACCGGGGAGCTGTTTTTT.

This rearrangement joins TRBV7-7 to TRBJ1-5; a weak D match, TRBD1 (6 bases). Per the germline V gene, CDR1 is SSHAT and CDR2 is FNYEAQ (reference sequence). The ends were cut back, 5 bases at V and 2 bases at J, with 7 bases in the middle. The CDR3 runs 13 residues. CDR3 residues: CASSAGGNQPQHF. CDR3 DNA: TGTGCCAGCAGCGCAGGGGGCAATCAGCCCCAGCATTTT.

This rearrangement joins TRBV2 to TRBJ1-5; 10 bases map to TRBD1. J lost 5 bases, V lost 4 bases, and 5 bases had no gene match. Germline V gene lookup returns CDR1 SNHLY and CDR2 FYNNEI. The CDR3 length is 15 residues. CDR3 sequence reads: CASSGGQGRDQPQHF. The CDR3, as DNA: TGTGCCAGCAGTGGGGGACAGGGGCGGGATCAGCCCCAGCATTTT.

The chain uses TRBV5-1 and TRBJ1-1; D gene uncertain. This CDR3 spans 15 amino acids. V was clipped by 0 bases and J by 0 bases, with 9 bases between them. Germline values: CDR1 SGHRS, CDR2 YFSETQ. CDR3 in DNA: TGCGCCAGCAGCTTGGAACATTTAATGAACACTGAAGCTTTCTTT. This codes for CASSLEHLMNTEAFF.

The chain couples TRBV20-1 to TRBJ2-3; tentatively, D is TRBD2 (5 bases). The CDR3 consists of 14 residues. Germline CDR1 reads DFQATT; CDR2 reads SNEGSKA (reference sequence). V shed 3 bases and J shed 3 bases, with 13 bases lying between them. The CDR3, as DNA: TGCAGTGCTAGTGCTAGGACGGGGACAGATACGCAGTATTTT. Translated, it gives CSASARTGTDTQYF.

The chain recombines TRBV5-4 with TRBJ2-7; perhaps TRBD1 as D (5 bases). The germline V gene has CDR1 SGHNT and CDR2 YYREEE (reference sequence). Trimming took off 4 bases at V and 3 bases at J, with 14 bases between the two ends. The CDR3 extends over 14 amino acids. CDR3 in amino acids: CASSVNSGFYEQYF. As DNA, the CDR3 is TGTGCCAGCAGCGTTAATTCAGGGTTCTACGAGCAGTACTTC.

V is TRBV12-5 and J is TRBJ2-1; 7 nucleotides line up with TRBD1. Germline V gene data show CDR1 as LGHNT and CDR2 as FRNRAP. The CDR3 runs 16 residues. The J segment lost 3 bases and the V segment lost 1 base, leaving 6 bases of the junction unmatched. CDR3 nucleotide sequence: TGTGCTAGTGGTTTGGACCGGGACAGCCTCTACAATGAGCAGTTCTTC. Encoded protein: CASGLDRDSLYNEQFF.

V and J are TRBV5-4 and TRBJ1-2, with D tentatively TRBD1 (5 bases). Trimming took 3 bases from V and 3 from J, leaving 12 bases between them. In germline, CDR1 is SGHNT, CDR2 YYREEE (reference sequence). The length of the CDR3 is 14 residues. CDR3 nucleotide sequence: TGTGCCAGCAGCTCCCAAACGACAGACTATGGCTACACCTTC. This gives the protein CASSSQTTDYGYTF.